This entry lists 15 T cell receptor beta chains sequenced from one sample in a study of cytomegalovirus exposure and HLA in healthy donors. Primers included in the PCR were 60 Vbeta and 13 Jbeta primers. Clones were sequenced by immunoSEQ multiplex PCR, and TCRdb holds only the in-frame ones, with some missing. The sample has fewer than 250,000 clones; 70% to 80% are singletons. Sequencing was performed on PBMCs. These receptors all stem from a woman aged 50 to 65 in good health and CMV-seronegative.

V is TRBV9 and J is TRBJ1-1; no definite D call. Between the trimmed V and J ends, which lost 0 bases and 0 bases, there was a span of 3 bases. Germline CDR1 reads SGDLS; CDR2 reads YYNGEE. This CDR3 has 13 residues. The CDR3, as DNA: TGTGCCAGCAGCGTAGCCATGAACACTGAAGCTTTCTTT. This sequence encodes CASSVAMNTEAFF.

The chain joins TRBV2 to TRBJ2-5, with a tentative D call TRBD2 (6 bases). The ends were cut back, 3 bases at V and 1 base at J, with 15 bases in the middle. Per the germline V gene, CDR1 is SNHLY and CDR2 is FYNNEI. The CDR3 totals 16 residues. The CDR3: CASSDAGSLFQETQYF. Here the CDR3 DNA reads TGTGCCAGCAGTGATGCGGGATCCCTCTTCCAAGAGACCCAGTACTTC.

The chain carries TRBV6-4 and TRBJ2-5; 7 bases align to TRBD1. From germline, CDR1 is MRHNA and CDR2 SNTAGT. The CDR3 is 16 residues long. The J segment lost 4 bases and the V segment lost 2 bases, leaving 10 bases of the junction unmatched. CDR3 DNA: TGTGCCAGCAGTGACAGACAGGGAAGGCAACGAGAGACCCAGTACTTC. It yields the protein CASSDRQGRQRETQYF.

J is TRBJ2-5 and V is TRBV4-3, with 7 positions matching TRBD1. In germline, CDR1 is LGHNA, CDR2 YSLEER. This CDR3 is built from 13 residues. J gave up 5 bases and V 3 bases, and 3 bases lay outside the gene matches. For the CDR3, the DNA is TGCGCCAGCAGCCAGACAGGGAGCGAGACCCAGTACTTC. It yields the protein CASSQTGSETQYF.

The chain carries TRBV19 and TRBJ2-5; D gene uncertain. The CDR3 extends over 13 amino acids. The germline V and J ends were trimmed by 6 bases and 5 bases, with 13 bases remaining between them. From germline, CDR1 is LNHDA and CDR2 SQIVND (reference sequence). The CDR3 reads CASSERVSETQYF. The CDR3 DNA sequence: TGTGCCAGTAGCGAACGTGTTAGCGAGACCCAGTACTTC.

V and J are TRBV9 and TRBJ2-7; a possible D gene is TRBD1 (5 bases). Germline values: CDR1 SGDLS, CDR2 YYNGEE. Trimming left V 2 bases short and J 3 bases short, with 12 bases between. This CDR3 comprises 14 residues. The CDR3, as DNA: TGTGCCAGCAGCGTGATAGACAGCGACTACGAGCAGTACTTC. Residues: CASSVIDSDYEQYF. The variable domain in full, completed from reference TRBV9 and TRBJ2-7, reads DSGVTQTPKHLITATGQRVTLRCSPRSGDLSVYWYQQSLDQGLQFLIQYYNGEERAKGNILERFSAQQFPDLHSELNLSSLELGDSALYFCASSVIDSDYEQYFGPGTRLTVT.

The chain links TRBV18 to TRBJ1-4, with TRBD1 matching 8 bases. Trimming removed 9 bases from V and 6 bases from J; junction bases left unmatched: 6. This CDR3 has 13 amino acids. Germline CDR1 KGHSH, CDR2 LQKENI. CDR3 DNA: TGTGCCAGTTCGACAGGGGCAGATGAAAAACTGTTTTTT. It encodes CASSTGADEKLFF. Combining the CDR3 with reference TRBV18 and TRBJ1-4 gives the whole variable domain NAGVMQNPRHLVRRRGQEARLRCSPMKGHSHVYWYRQLPEEGLKFMVYLQKENIIDESGMPKERFSAEFPKEGPSILRIQQVVRGDSAAYFCASSTGADEKLFFGSGTQLSVL.

The chain is built from TRBV28 and TRBJ1-2; tentatively, D is TRBD1 (6 bases). V gave up 3 bases and J gave up 6 bases, with 11 bases separating them. Per germline, CDR1 MDHEN and CDR2 SYDVKM. This CDR3 has 13 residues. For the CDR3, the DNA is TGTGCCAGCAGTTTGGCAGGGGCAGATGGCTACACCTTC. Encoded protein: CASSLAGADGYTF.

The V and J genes are TRBV27 and TRBJ1-2; D gene unclear. The CDR3 has 15 amino acids. The germline gives CDR1 MNHEY, CDR2 SMNVEV (reference sequence). Trimming took off 5 bases at V and 4 bases at J, with 17 bases between the two ends. The CDR3 region is CASSPGSVDGYGYTF. CDR3 DNA: TGTGCCAGCAGTCCCGGGTCCGTGGATGGCTATGGCTACACCTTC.

The genes are TRBV6-6 and TRBJ1-1; a possible D gene is TRBD1 (6 bases). The CDR3 has 14 residues. Between the trimmed V and J ends, which lost 7 bases and 1 base, there was a span of 13 bases. Germline V gives CDR1 MNHNY, CDR2 SVGAGI (reference sequence). The CDR3 loop is CASITTGQNTEAFF. In nucleotides, the CDR3 is TGTGCCAGCATCACAACGGGACAGAACACTGAAGCTTTCTTT.

This clone occurred a few times. Other nucleotide sequences in the sample specify the same CDR3. The chain has TRBV18 and TRBJ2-5, with D unclear. V was clipped by 3 bases and J by 5 bases, with 4 bases between them. The CDR3 spans 11 residues. In germline, CDR1 is KGHSH, CDR2 LQKENI. CDR3 coding DNA: TGTGCCAGCTCACCCGGGGAGACCCAGTACTTC. Encoded protein: CASSPGETQYF. The full variable domain, rest sourced from reference TRBV18 and TRBJ2-5, is NAGVMQNPRHLVRRRGQEARLRCSPMKGHSHVYWYRQLPEEGLKFMVYLQKENIIDESGMPKERFSAEFPKEGPSILRIQQVVRGDSAAYFCASSPGETQYFGPGTRLLVL.

The chain couples TRBV28 to TRBJ1-2; D is unresolved. CDR1 is MDHEN and CDR2 is SYDVKM in the germline V gene. The CDR3 length is 15 residues. Trimming removed 3 bases from V and 8 bases from J, with 19 bases in between. CDR3 amino acids: CASSFTIDRSGGYTF. The CDR3 DNA reads TGTGCCAGCAGTTTTACCATTGACCGGTCGGGGGGCTACACCTTC.

V is TRBV19 and J is TRBJ2-1, with 7 nucleotides matching TRBD1. Germline V gene data show CDR1 as LNHDA and CDR2 as SQIVND (reference sequence). This CDR3 comprises 15 residues. The V gene end was trimmed by 4 bases and the J gene end by 12 bases; junction bases not matched to a gene: 15. CDR3: CASSTWTGTHAGQFF. The CDR3 bases are TGTGCCAGTAGTACCTGGACAGGCACTCACGCGGGGCAGTTCTTC.

This clone was found a few times. This sequence joins TRBV30 and TRBJ1-1; D is uncertain. This CDR3 region has 13 residues. V gave up 3 bases and J gave up 1 base, with 9 bases separating them. From germline, CDR1 is GTSNPN and CDR2 SVGIG (reference sequence). The CDR3 is CAWRGLPNTEAFF. CDR3 coding DNA: TGTGCCTGGAGGGGCTTACCGAACACTGAAGCTTTCTTT.

The chain joins TRBV6-6 to TRBJ2-1; 10 positions match TRBD1. Germline V gene sequence: CDR1 MNHNY, CDR2 SVGAGI (reference sequence). With 5 bases clipped from V and 6 bases from J, the junction kept 7 bases outside the gene matches. CDR3 length equals 15 residues. Written as DNA, the CDR3 is TGTGCCAGCAGTAGAGACAGGGGGCAAACCAATGAGCAGTTCTTC. Translation gives CASSRDRGQTNEQFF.